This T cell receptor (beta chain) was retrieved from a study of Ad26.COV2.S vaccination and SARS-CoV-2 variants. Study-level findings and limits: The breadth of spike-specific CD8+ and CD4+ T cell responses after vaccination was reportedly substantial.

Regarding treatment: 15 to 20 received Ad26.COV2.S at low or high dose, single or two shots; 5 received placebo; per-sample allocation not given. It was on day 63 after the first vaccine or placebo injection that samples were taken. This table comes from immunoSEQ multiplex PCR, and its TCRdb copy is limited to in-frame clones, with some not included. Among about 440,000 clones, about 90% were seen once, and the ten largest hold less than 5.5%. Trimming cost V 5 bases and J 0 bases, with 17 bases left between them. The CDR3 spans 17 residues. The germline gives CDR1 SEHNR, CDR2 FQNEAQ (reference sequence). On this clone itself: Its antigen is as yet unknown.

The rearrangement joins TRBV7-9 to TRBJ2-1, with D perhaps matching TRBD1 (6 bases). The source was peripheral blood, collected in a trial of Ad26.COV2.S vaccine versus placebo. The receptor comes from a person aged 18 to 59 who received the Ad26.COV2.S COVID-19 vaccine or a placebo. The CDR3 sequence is CASSRQVLDSSYNEQFF. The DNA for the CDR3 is TGTGCCAGCAGCCGACAGGTATTAGATAGCTCCTACAATGAGCAGTTCTTC. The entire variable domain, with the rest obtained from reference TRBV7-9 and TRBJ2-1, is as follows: DTGVSQNPRHKITKRGQNVTFRCDPISEHNRLYWYRQTLGQGPEFLTYFQNEAQLEKSRLLSDRFSAERPKGSFSTLEIQRTEQGDSAMYLCASSRQVLDSSYNEQFFGPGTRLTVL.